The clone carrying this T cell receptor (beta chain) was picked up one time. Pooled CD45RO+ cells and CCR7-negative CD45RA+ TemRA cells made up CD8 memory. These data come from a study of shared clonotypes between healthy human individuals. At the level of the study: Each donor contributed plates that comprised three CD4 naive, three CD4 memory, two CD8 naive and one CD8 memory.

This CDR3 has 15 residues. Per germline, CDR1 SGHTA and CDR2 FQGTGA. V lost 0 bases to trimming and J lost 3 bases; unmatched junction nucleotides: 2. TCRdb keeps only in-frame clones here, not all; method: immunoSEQ multiplex PCR. The table lists approximately 110,000 clones, just over 65% of them singletons. This clonotype originated in a woman in her thirties in good health. The chain links TRBV7-3 to TRBJ2-3; 8 bases agree with TRBD2. Material: memory CD8+ T cells sorted from blood. Regarding subset: CD45RO+ cells pooled with CCR7-negative TemRA cells. As DNA, the CDR3 is TGTGCCAGCAGCTTAACTAGCGGGGCGACAGATACGCAGTATTTT. Its translation is CASSLTSGATDTQYF.